Each of the 20 T cell receptor beta chains below was sequenced from the same sample in a study of T cell responses to AZD1222 COVID-19 vaccine. Profiling relied on immunoSEQ multiplex PCR, and the TCRdb table lists in-frame clones only, not all of them. In the table there are around 100,000 clones, roughly 89% of which are singletons. This specimen consisted of peripheral blood, obtained on day 0 of AZD1222 vaccination. The receptors were sampled from an adult in good health.

The chain links TRBV6-5 to TRBJ1-2; 7 nucleotides line up with TRBD1. V gave up 4 bases and J gave up 8 bases; unmatched junction bases: 10. The CDR3 totals 14 residues. Germline CDR1 is MNHEY and CDR2 is SVGAGI. The CDR3, as DNA: TGTGCCAGCAGTTTCAGGGGGGGTAGACAGGGCTACACCTTC. Encoded protein: CASSFRGGRQGYTF.

V and J are TRBV2 and TRBJ1-2, with unresolved D. The germline V gene has CDR1 SNHLY and CDR2 FYNNEI. The CDR3 spans 13 residues. The germline V and J ends were trimmed by 7 bases and 7 bases, with 16 bases remaining between them. The CDR3 spells CASNLEGGPGYTF. CDR3 nucleotide sequence: TGTGCCAGCAACTTGGAGGGAGGGCCTGGCTACACCTTC.

This chain uses TRBV28 with TRBJ2-7; D is tentatively TRBD1 or TRBD2 (6 bases each). The V end was cut by 5 bases, the J end by 3 bases, with 23 bases between. Germline V lookup: CDR1 MDHEN, CDR2 SYDVKM. The CDR3 spans 17 residues. CDR3 DNA sequence: TGTGCCAGCAGTACCCCTCGACGGGGGCCACTCCTCTACGAGCAGTACTTC. This gives the protein CASSTPRRGPLLYEQYF.

The chain joins TRBV5-4 to TRBJ1-1, with D possibly TRBD1 on 6 matching bases. The CDR3 loop spans 15 amino acids. From germline, CDR1 is SGHNT and CDR2 YYREEE (reference sequence). Trimming stripped 0 bases from V and 5 bases from J, with 14 bases between. The CDR3 DNA is TGTGCCAGCAGCTTGGATAGGGGGGCGAGGACTGAAGCTTTCTTT. This gives the protein CASSLDRGARTEAFF.

The genes are TRBV2 and TRBJ1-5, with D unclear. The ends were cut back, 8 bases at V and 7 bases at J, with 18 bases in the middle. Per the germline V gene, CDR1 is SNHLY and CDR2 is FYNNEI. CDR3 length equals 14 residues. CDR3 residues: CASGQAGSYQPQHF. CDR3 in DNA: TGTGCCAGCGGGCAGGCGGGTTCGTACCAGCCCCAGCATTTT.

The chain uses TRBV7-9 and TRBJ2-1; D gene ambiguous. Trimming pared 6 bases from V and 6 bases from J, leaving 9 bases between. CDR1 and CDR2 (germline): SEHNR, FQNEAQ (reference sequence). This CDR3 has 12 residues. DNA for the CDR3: TGTGCCAGCAGGGATTCAATCAATGAGCAGTTCTTC. It yields the protein CASRDSINEQFF.

The chain joins TRBV28 to TRBJ2-1; D may be TRBD2 (6 bases). The CDR3 is made up of 16 amino acids. V lost 5 bases and J 3 bases, leaving 17 bases between the germline ends. The germline V gene encodes CDR1 MDHEN and CDR2 SYDVKM. CDR3 sequence (DNA): TGTGCCAGCAGTCCCGCCGGGGGTCTGGGCTACAATGAGCAGTTCTTC. Its translation: CASSPAGGLGYNEQFF.

This chain uses TRBV10-3 with TRBJ1-1; D is unresolved. Germline CDR1 and CDR2: ENHRY and SYGVKD. This CDR3 spans 19 amino acids. V was pared by 0 bases and J by 1 base, with 21 bases between. The CDR3 spells CAISESLVNVGWPNTEAFF. In DNA, the CDR3 is TGTGCCATCAGTGAGTCATTGGTGAACGTCGGGTGGCCGAACACTGAAGCTTTCTTT.

J is TRBJ1-1 and V is TRBV12-3 or TRBV12-4; D is uncertain. This CDR3 has 13 amino acids. The germline V and J ends were trimmed by 3 bases and 0 bases, with 5 bases remaining between them. CDR3 bases: TGTGCCAGCAGTTTCGACTTGAACACTGAAGCTTTCTTT. It is translated as CASSFDLNTEAFF.

The V and J genes are TRBV2 and TRBJ2-7; TRBD2 matches at 7 bases. The CDR3 is 15 residues long. Germline lookup yields CDR1 SNHLY and CDR2 FYNNEI. J lost 5 bases, V lost 2 bases, and 9 bases had no gene match. The CDR3 loop reads CASSESPRGRDEQYF. The CDR3 DNA reads as TGTGCCAGCAGTGAAAGCCCCCGAGGGAGGGACGAGCAGTACTTC.

The chain joins TRBV12-3 or TRBV12-4 to TRBJ1-4; D gene unclear. The ends were cut back, 1 base at V and 10 bases at J, with 10 bases in the middle. The CDR3 extends over 13 amino acids. CDR3 in DNA: TGTGCCAGCAGTTTAGGAAACGGTCGAAAACTGTTTTTT. It codes for CASSLGNGRKLFF.

V usage is TRBV25-1 and J usage is TRBJ1-2; D is unclear. Germline lookup yields CDR1 MGHDK and CDR2 SYGVNS. The CDR3 is 14 amino acids. Trimming took off 7 bases at V and 8 bases at J, with 20 bases between the two ends. The CDR3 here is CASTDEAGWNGYTF. CDR3 bases: TGTGCCAGCACTGACGAAGCGGGGTGGAACGGCTACACCTTC.

The rearrangement links TRBV9 to TRBJ1-4, with a weak D call TRBD1 (5 bases). Germline values: CDR1 SGDLS, CDR2 YYNGEE. The CDR3 has 14 residues. V lost 5 bases, J lost 7 bases, and 15 bases lay in between. The CDR3 bases are TGTGCCAGCAGTCAGGCCCCCGGGGCTGAAAAACTGTTTTTT. It encodes CASSQAPGAEKLFF.

The rearrangement joins TRBV6-5 to TRBJ1-5, with unresolved D. The CDR3 consists of 13 residues. Germline V CDR1 and CDR2: MNHEY, SVGAGI. Trimming cost V 6 bases and J 3 bases, with 9 bases left between them. In DNA, the CDR3 is TGTGCCAGCAGGCGCAGTCTCAATCAGCCCCAGCATTTT. Protein sequence: CASRRSLNQPQHF.

CDR3: CASSFRVLYTQYF. The CDR3 DNA sequence: TGTGCCAGCAGTTTTCGCGTTCTGTATACGCAGTATTTT. The gene calls are TRBV12-3 or TRBV12-4 and TRBJ2-3; D not resolved. The ends were cut back, 3 bases at V and 7 bases at J, with 11 bases in the middle. This CDR3 has 13 residues.

The gene calls are TRBV2 and TRBJ1-1, with 8 bases that match TRBD1. CDR3 length equals 17 residues. J gave up 4 bases and V 3 bases, and 13 bases lay outside the gene matches. In germline, CDR1 is SNHLY, CDR2 FYNNEI. The CDR3 region is CASSDGAGGLTSTEAFF. CDR3 coding DNA: TGTGCCAGCAGTGACGGGGCAGGGGGCCTTACGAGCACTGAAGCTTTCTTT.

In its sample, this clone was seen once. This chain links TRBV4-2 with TRBJ2-3; D is uncertain. Trimming removed 0 bases from V and 4 bases from J, with 11 bases in between. CDR3 size: 15 residues. From germline, CDR1 is LGHNA and CDR2 YNFKEQ. In DNA form, the CDR3 reads TGTGCCAGCAGCCAAGATCGGATAGGCGCAGATACGCAGTATTTT. Translating gives CASSQDRIGADTQYF.

The chain recombines TRBV5-1 with TRBJ2-1; D perhaps matches TRBD1 (7 bases). This CDR3 is built from 16 residues. V was cut by 7 bases and J by 4 bases, with 21 bases left in between. Germline V gene sequence: CDR1 SGHRS, CDR2 YFSETQ. The CDR3, as DNA: TGCGCCAGCTTCCATCATCAGGGGGGACCTTACAATGAGCAGTTCTTC. It is translated as CASFHHQGGPYNEQFF.

The chain combines TRBV6-5 with TRBJ1-2; 12 nucleotides align to TRBD1. V trimming: 6 bases; J trimming: 6 bases; junction bases outside the gene matches: 5. The CDR3 consists of 14 residues. From germline, CDR1 is MNHEY and CDR2 SVGAGI. The CDR3 DNA follows: TGTGCCAGCAGGGGGACAGGGGGCCCCCATGGCTACACCTTC. Residues: CASRGTGGPHGYTF.

This clone occurred a few times. The rearrangement uses TRBV5-4 and TRBJ2-3; D may match TRBD1 or TRBD2 (5 bases each). The length of the CDR3 is 15 residues. Germline V gene lookup returns CDR1 SGHNT and CDR2 YYREEE (reference sequence). Trimming removed 2 bases from V and 6 bases from J, with 16 bases in between. CDR3 sequence (DNA): TGTGCCAGCAGCTTCCGGGACGTGGAAAAGGATACGCAGTATTTT. Translation gives CASSFRDVEKDTQYF. The full variable domain, in which reference TRBV5-4 and TRBJ2-3 provide the parts outside the CDR3, is ETGVTQSPTHLIKTRGQQVTLRCSSQSGHNTVSWYQQALGQGPQFIFQYYREEENGRGNFPPRFSGLQFPNYSSELNVNALELDDSALYLCASSFRDVEKDTQYFGPGTRLTVL.